One and the same sample provided the 20 T cell receptor beta chains below, sequenced in a study of T cell responses to AZD1222 COVID-19 vaccine. Using immunoSEQ multiplex PCR, the repertoire was profiled, and TCRdb retains in-frame clones only, with some absent. The table lists around 88,000 clones, 70% to 90% of them singletons, with about a tenth in the top ten. The source was peripheral blood, collected on day 0 of MenACWY control vaccination. The source of these receptors is an adult in good health.

The rearrangement links TRBV6-5 to TRBJ2-5; 7 bases are shared with TRBD1. J was trimmed by 0 bases and V by 6 bases; bases with no gene match: 4. Germline V lookup: CDR1 MNHEY, CDR2 SVGAGI. The CDR3 runs to 14 residues. The CDR3 DNA reads as TGTGCCAGCAGCGCAGACAGGGACCAAGAGACCCAGTACTTC. It is translated as CASSADRDQETQYF.

This clone was picked up one time. CDR3 nucleotides: TGTGCCAGCAGCCTTCCCGCCCAATCGACGACCCAGTACTTC. Translated: CASSLPAQSTTQYF. The chain uses TRBV3-1 (or the pseudogene TRBV3-2) and TRBJ2-5; D unclear. Trimming pared 4 bases from V and 7 bases from J, leaving 16 bases between. Germline CDR1 and CDR2: LGHDT and YNNKEL (reference sequence). This CDR3 is 14 amino acids long.

The CDR3 region is CASGSGTGSNQPQHF. The CDR3 DNA is TGTGCCAGTGGATCTGGGACAGGAAGCAATCAGCCCCAGCATTTT. This chain connects TRBV19 to TRBJ1-5; 8 positions agree with TRBD1. Germline trimming cut 8 bases from V and 1 base from J; bases unmatched to any gene: 7. Germline CDR1 and CDR2: LNHDA and SQIVND (reference sequence). The CDR3 runs 15 residues. Looking up the rest from reference TRBV19 and TRBJ1-5 gives the full variable domain: DGGITQSPKYLFRKEGQNVTLSCEQNLNHDAMYWYRQDPGQGLRLIYYSQIVNDFQKGDIAEGYSVSREKKESFPLTVTSAQKNPTAFYLCASGSGTGSNQPQHFGDGTRLSIL.

In this sample, this clone turned up once. The chain employs TRBV3-1 (or the pseudogene TRBV3-2) and TRBJ2-7; 8 positions agree with TRBD1. J lost 6 bases, V lost 5 bases, and 9 bases had no gene match. The CDR3 sequence is 14 residues long. Germline V CDR1 and CDR2: LGHDT, YNNKEL (reference sequence). In DNA form, the CDR3 reads TGTGCCAGCAGCAGACGGACAGGGAAGGGCGAGCAGTACTTC. Translation: CASSRRTGKGEQYF.

The rearrangement joins TRBV6-5 to TRBJ1-5, with 7 bases identical to TRBD1. The V gene end was trimmed by 6 bases and the J gene end by 5 bases; junction bases not matched to a gene: 10. Per germline, CDR1 MNHEY and CDR2 SVGAGI. The CDR3 consists of 15 residues. CDR3 residues: CASRRNRGIDQPQHF. The CDR3 DNA follows: TGTGCCAGCAGGCGCAACAGGGGCATCGATCAGCCCCAGCATTTT.

The rearrangement links TRBV15 to TRBJ2-7; D call uncertain. The ends were cut back, 0 bases at V and 5 bases at J, with 8 bases in the middle. From germline, CDR1 is LNHNV and CDR2 YYDKDF (reference sequence). The CDR3 length is 13 residues. As DNA, the CDR3 is TGTGCCACCAGCAGAGATAAAGGCCACGAGCAGTACTTC. Its translation: CATSRDKGHEQYF.

V and J are TRBV7-2 and TRBJ2-7, with D possibly being TRBD1 (5 bases). Trimming took off 4 bases at V and 1 base at J, with 14 bases between the two ends. Germline V gene data show CDR1 as SGHTA and CDR2 as FQGNSA. This CDR3 has 15 residues. CDR3 sequence reads: CASSSLGQGSYEQYF. The CDR3 coding sequence is TGTGCCAGCAGCTCTCTTGGGCAGGGTTCCTACGAGCAGTACTTC.

This sequence joins TRBV19 and TRBJ1-5; D call uncertain. The V end was cut by 1 base, the J end by 4 bases, with 8 bases between. The length of the CDR3 is 14 residues. Per the germline V gene, CDR1 is LNHDA and CDR2 is SQIVND (reference sequence). DNA for the CDR3: TGTGCCAGTAGTATAGGGCAGCTTAATCAGCCCCAGCATTTT. Protein: CASSIGQLNQPQHF.

This clone appeared once. This rearrangement joins TRBV19 to TRBJ1-1; TRBD1 matches at 11 bases. The CDR3 covers 16 residues. Germline trimming cut 7 bases from V and 11 bases from J; bases unmatched to any gene: 18. In germline, CDR1 is LNHDA, CDR2 SQIVND (reference sequence). CDR3 protein: CASTRNSGQGVNGAFF. The CDR3 bases are TGTGCCAGTACCCGAAATTCGGGACAGGGGGTCAATGGGGCTTTCTTT.

V usage is TRBV5-1 and J usage is TRBJ2-7; D not resolved. The V end lost 0 bases, the J end lost 0 bases, and 4 bases lay between the germline ends. The germline CDR1 and CDR2 sequences are SGHRS and YFSETQ. The CDR3 is 13 residues long. The CDR3 loop reads CASSLAGSYEQYF. CDR3 DNA: TGCGCCAGCAGCTTGGCCGGCTCCTACGAGCAGTACTTC.

This sequence joins TRBV6-5 and TRBJ2-1; the match to TRBD2 covers 13 bases. CDR3 size: 15 residues. V was pared by 7 bases and J by 3 bases, with 3 bases of the junction left unmatched. Looked up from germline, CDR1 is MNHEY and CDR2 is SVGAGI. In DNA, the CDR3 is TGTGCCAGCAAGGGACTAGCGGGACACTACAATGAGCAGTTCTTC. It specifies CASKGLAGHYNEQFF.

This chain connects TRBV7-9 to TRBJ1-3; possibly TRBD1 for D (6 bases). The CDR3 has 17 residues. Germline V gene data show CDR1 as SEHNR and CDR2 as FQNEAQ (reference sequence). The ends were cut back, 5 bases at V and 0 bases at J, with 17 bases in the middle. In DNA, the CDR3 is TGTGCCAGCAGCCCCCGACAGGACCGCTTCTCTGGAAACACCATATATTTT. Translating it yields CASSPRQDRFSGNTIYF.

The chain couples TRBV30 to TRBJ1-4; tentatively, D is TRBD1 (5 bases). Per the germline V gene, CDR1 is GTSNPN and CDR2 is SVGIG (reference sequence). This CDR3 contains 13 residues. V was trimmed by 3 bases and J by 8 bases, leaving 13 bases between them. CDR3 DNA: TGTGCCTGGAGGATCAGTGGGACCGAAAAACTGTTTTTT. This codes for CAWRISGTEKLFF.

The chain joins TRBV18 to TRBJ2-7; 7 bases agree with TRBD1. CDR3 length: 13 residues. Germline CDR1 is KGHSH and CDR2 is LQKENI. Trimming cost V 4 bases and J 0 bases; bases outside gene matches: 0. Here the CDR3 reads CASSRTGSYEQYF. In DNA form, the CDR3 reads TGTGCCAGCTCACGGACAGGCTCCTACGAGCAGTACTTC.

V and J are TRBV5-4 and TRBJ1-1; D may be TRBD1 (5 bases). The ends were cut back, 4 bases at V and 4 bases at J, with 11 bases in the middle. CDR1 and CDR2 (germline): SGHNT, YYREEE (reference sequence). The CDR3 contains 13 residues. Written as DNA, the CDR3 is TGTGCCAGCAGCCCAGTGGGGGTCACTGAAGCTTTCTTT. This translates into CASSPVGVTEAFF.

The chain couples TRBV19 to TRBJ2-2; 10 bases are a match to TRBD2. The length of the CDR3 is 18 residues. V lost 3 bases, J lost 0 bases, and 7 bases stayed unmatched. In germline, CDR1 is LNHDA, CDR2 SQIVND (reference sequence). This CDR3 is CASSISVAGGTNTGELFF. As DNA, the CDR3 is TGTGCCAGTAGTATTAGTGTAGCGGGGGGTACGAACACCGGGGAGCTGTTTTTT.

This sequence joins TRBV15 and TRBJ2-7; a weak D match, TRBD1 (6 bases). The V end was cut by 2 bases, the J end by 2 bases, with 13 bases between. The CDR3 covers 15 residues. Germline assignment: CDR1 LNHNV and CDR2 YYDKDF (reference sequence). For the CDR3, the DNA is TGTGCCACCAGCAGATACCAGGGGCGACCCTACGAGCAGTACTTC. Protein sequence: CATSRYQGRPYEQYF.

The chain has TRBV19 and TRBJ2-7; 10 bases are a match to TRBD1. Germline lookup yields CDR1 LNHDA and CDR2 SQIVND (reference sequence). CDR3 length: 15 amino acids. Trimming cost V 2 bases and J 2 bases; bases outside gene matches: 3. The CDR3 spells CASSIKGTGAYEQYF. DNA for the CDR3: TGTGCCAGTAGTATAAAGGGGACAGGGGCCTACGAGCAGTACTTC.

This chain joins TRBV5-1 and TRBJ2-7; maybe TRBD2 (6 bases). This CDR3 region has 15 residues. The V gene's germline CDR1 is SGHRS and CDR2 YFSETQ. V was trimmed by 3 bases and J by 4 bases, leaving 17 bases between them. The CDR3 coding sequence is TGCGCCAGCAGCTACTCACCGGGAGACGCTTACGAGCAGTACTTC. This sequence encodes CASSYSPGDAYEQYF.

The V gene is TRBV10-3, the J gene TRBJ1-2, with D uncertain. CDR1 is ENHRY and CDR2 is SYGVKD in the germline V gene. Trimming cost V 0 bases and J 2 bases, with 7 bases left between them. This CDR3 region has 14 residues. The CDR3 is CAISESSGNYGYTF. CDR3 DNA: TGTGCCATCAGTGAGTCGAGCGGAAACTATGGCTACACCTTC.